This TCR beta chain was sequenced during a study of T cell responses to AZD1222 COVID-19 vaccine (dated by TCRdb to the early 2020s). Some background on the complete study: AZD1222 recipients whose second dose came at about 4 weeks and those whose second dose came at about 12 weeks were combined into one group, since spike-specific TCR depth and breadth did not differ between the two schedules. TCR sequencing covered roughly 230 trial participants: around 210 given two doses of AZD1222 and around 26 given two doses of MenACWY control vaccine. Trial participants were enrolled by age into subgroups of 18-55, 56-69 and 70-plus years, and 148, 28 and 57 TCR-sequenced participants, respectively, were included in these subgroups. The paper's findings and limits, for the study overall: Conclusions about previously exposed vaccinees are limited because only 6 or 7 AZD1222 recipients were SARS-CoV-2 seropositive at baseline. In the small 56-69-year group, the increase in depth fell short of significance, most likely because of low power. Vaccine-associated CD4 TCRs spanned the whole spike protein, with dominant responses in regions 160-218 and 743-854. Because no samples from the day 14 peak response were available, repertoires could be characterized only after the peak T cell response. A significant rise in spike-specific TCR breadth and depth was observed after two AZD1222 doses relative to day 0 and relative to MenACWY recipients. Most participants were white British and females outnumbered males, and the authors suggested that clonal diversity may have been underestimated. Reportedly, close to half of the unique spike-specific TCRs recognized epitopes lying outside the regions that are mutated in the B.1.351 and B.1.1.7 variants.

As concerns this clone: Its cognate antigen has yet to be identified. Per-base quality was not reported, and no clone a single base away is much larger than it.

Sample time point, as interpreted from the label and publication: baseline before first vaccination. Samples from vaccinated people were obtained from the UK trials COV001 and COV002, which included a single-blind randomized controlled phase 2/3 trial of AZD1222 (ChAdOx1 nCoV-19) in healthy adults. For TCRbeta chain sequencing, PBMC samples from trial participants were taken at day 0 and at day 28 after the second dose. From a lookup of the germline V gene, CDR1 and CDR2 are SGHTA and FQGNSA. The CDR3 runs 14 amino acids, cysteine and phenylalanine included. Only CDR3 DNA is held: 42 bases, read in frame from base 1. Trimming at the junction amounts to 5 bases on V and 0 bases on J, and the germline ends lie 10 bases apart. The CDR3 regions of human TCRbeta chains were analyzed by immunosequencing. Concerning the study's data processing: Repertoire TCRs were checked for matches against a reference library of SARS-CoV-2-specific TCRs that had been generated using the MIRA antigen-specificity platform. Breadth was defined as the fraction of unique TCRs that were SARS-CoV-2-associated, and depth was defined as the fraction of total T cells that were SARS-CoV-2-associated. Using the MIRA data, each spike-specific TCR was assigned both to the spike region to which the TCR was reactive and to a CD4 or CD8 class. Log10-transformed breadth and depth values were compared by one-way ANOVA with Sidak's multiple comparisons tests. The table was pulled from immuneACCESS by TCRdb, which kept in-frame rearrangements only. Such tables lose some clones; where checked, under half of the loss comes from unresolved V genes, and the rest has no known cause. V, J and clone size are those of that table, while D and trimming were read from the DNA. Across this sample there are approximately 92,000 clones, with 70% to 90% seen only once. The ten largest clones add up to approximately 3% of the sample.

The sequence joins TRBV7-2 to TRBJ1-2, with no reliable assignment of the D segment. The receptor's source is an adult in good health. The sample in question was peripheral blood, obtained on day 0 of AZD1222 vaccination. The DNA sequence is TGTGCCAGCAGCCGCTCGGGAGCTAACTATGGCTACACCTTC. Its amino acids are CASSRSGANYGYTF. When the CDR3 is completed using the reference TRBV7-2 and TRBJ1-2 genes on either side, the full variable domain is GAGVSQSPSNKVTEKGKDVELRCDPISGHTALYWYRQSLGQGLEFLIYFQGNSAPDKSGLPSDRFSAERTGGSVSTLTIQRTQQEDSAVYLCASSRSGANYGYTFGSGTRLTVV.